The 23 T cell receptor beta chains listed next were all sequenced from one sample in a study of memory CD4+ T cells and cytomegalovirus serostatus. The sort gate was single viable CD3+CD4+CD8-CD45RO+ cells for memory CD4+ T cells. Libraries were prepared by immunoSEQ multiplex PCR; TCRdb keeps only in-frame clonotypes and omits some of them. Here the sample spans around 76,000 clones, around 78% being singletons. The source material was memory CD4+ T cells from blood. The receptors derive from an adult in good health and CMV-seropositive.

The rearrangement joins TRBV27 to TRBJ1-1, with a tentative D call TRBD1 (5 bases). CDR1 and CDR2 (germline): MNHEY, SMNVEV (reference sequence). V lost 6 bases and J lost 7, with 9 bases in between. This CDR3 spans 11 amino acids. Here the CDR3 DNA reads TGTGCCAGCAGGGGGCTTAATGAAGCTTTCTTT. It encodes CASRGLNEAFF.

In nucleotides, the CDR3 is TGTGCCAGTAGTATTGCTTGGAGCCGAGCCGGAAACACCATATATTTT. Amino acids: CASSIAWSRAGNTIYF. J is TRBJ1-3 and V is TRBV19; D is unclear. Trimming took 3 bases from V and 4 from J, leaving 16 bases between them. The CDR3 length is 16 residues. Germline V gene data show CDR1 as LNHDA and CDR2 as SQIVND (reference sequence). The complete variable domain, with remaining parts taken from reference TRBV19 and TRBJ1-3, reads DGGITQSPKYLFRKEGQNVTLSCEQNLNHDAMYWYRQDPGQGLRLIYYSQIVNDFQKGDIAEGYSVSREKKESFPLTVTSAQKNPTAFYLCASSIAWSRAGNTIYFGEGSWLTVV.

This chain joins TRBV7-2 and TRBJ2-5; 7 bases are shared with TRBD2. The germline V gene has CDR1 SGHTA and CDR2 FQGNSA. V shed 1 base, J shed 3 bases, and the junction held 8 bases outside the gene matches. CDR3 length equals 16 residues. CDR3 bases: TGTGCCAGCAGCTTAGGGAGTTTGGGGGGGGAAGAGACCCAGTACTTC. Amino acid sequence: CASSLGSLGGEETQYF.

This clone occurred a few times. This sequence joins TRBV6-5 and TRBJ1-1; D is unresolved. Looked up from germline, CDR1 is MNHEY and CDR2 is SVGAGI. The CDR3 runs 14 residues. V dropped 1 base and J dropped 1 base, with 7 bases sitting between them. Here the CDR3 DNA reads TGTGCCAGCAGTTACTATCAGGCGAACACTGAAGCTTTCTTT. It is translated as CASSYYQANTEAFF.

The chain links TRBV27 to TRBJ2-1, with 10 bases lining up with TRBD1. V lost 5 bases to trimming and J lost 6 bases; unmatched junction nucleotides: 16. This CDR3 comprises 18 residues. Germline assignment: CDR1 MNHEY and CDR2 SMNVEV (reference sequence). CDR3 in amino acids: CASSPKRPGTGVSNEQFF. In DNA, the CDR3 is TGTGCCAGCAGTCCAAAACGTCCCGGGACAGGGGTTTCCAATGAGCAGTTCTTC.

The chain links TRBV13 to TRBJ2-1, with D perhaps TRBD2 (7 bases). V lost 6 bases to trimming and J lost 0 bases, with 18 bases between them. The CDR3 sequence is 17 residues long. Looked up from germline, CDR1 is PRHDT and CDR2 is FYEKMQ (reference sequence). CDR3 sequence reads: CASSAPGGGSSYNEQFF. The DNA of the CDR3 is TGTGCCAGCAGTGCCCCGGGGGGCGGGAGCTCCTACAATGAGCAGTTCTTC. Based on the CDR3 plus reference TRBV13 and TRBJ2-1, the full variable domain is AAGVIQSPRHLIKEKRETATLKCYPIPRHDTVYWYQQGPGQDPQFLISFYEKMQSDKGSIPDRFSAQQFSDYHSELNMSSLELGDSALYFCASSAPGGGSSYNEQFFGPGTRLTVL.

The chain uses TRBV7-9 and TRBJ2-6; maybe TRBD1 (5 bases). This CDR3 region has 19 residues. CDR1 is SEHNR, CDR2 FQNEAQ, per germline (reference sequence). Trimming took off 5 bases at V and 2 bases at J, with 22 bases between the two ends. In nucleotides, the CDR3 is TGTGCCAGCAGCCCCCAGACGGGTTTCGCCAGGGCTGGGGCCAACGTCCTGACTTTC. Translating it yields CASSPQTGFARAGANVLTF.

This rearrangement joins TRBV10-1 to TRBJ2-1; 13 positions agree with TRBD2. Germline values: CDR1 WNHNN, CDR2 SYGVQD (reference sequence). V gave up 4 bases and J gave up 8 bases; unmatched junction bases: 8. The CDR3 is 16 residues long. CDR3 sequence (DNA): TGCGCCAGCAGTGGAAAACTAGCGGGAGGGGAACATGAGCAGTTCTTC. Translating it yields CASSGKLAGGEHEQFF.

This chain uses TRBV7-9 with TRBJ2-7; the D is unclear. CDR3 length: 13 residues. Germline V lookup: CDR1 SEHNR, CDR2 FQNEAQ (reference sequence). Trimming took 5 bases from V and 6 from J, leaving 14 bases between them. The CDR3 sequence: CASSRIPLREQYF. Here the CDR3 DNA reads TGTGCCAGCAGCCGTATCCCCCTGCGCGAGCAGTACTTC.

The genes are TRBV6-1 and TRBJ2-5; D is tentatively TRBD1 or TRBD2 (6 bases each). CDR1 and CDR2 from the germline V gene are MNHNS and SASEGT. The CDR3 totals 14 residues. V was pared by 9 bases and J by 1 base, with 15 bases between. This CDR3 reads CASSGEDPQETQYF. CDR3 in DNA: TGTGCCAGTTCAGGGGAGGACCCCCAAGAGACCCAGTACTTC.

The V call is TRBV19, the J call TRBJ2-5; 7 bases are a match to TRBD1. Trimming took 5 bases from V and 2 from J; bases not matched to a gene: 5. Per germline, CDR1 LNHDA and CDR2 SQIVND (reference sequence). This CDR3 is built from 14 residues. In nucleotides, the CDR3 is TGTGCCAGTAGTCAAGGGACAGCTCAAGAGACCCAGTACTTC. Protein: CASSQGTAQETQYF.

This clone came up once. V gene TRBV5-6 combines with J gene TRBJ1-3; tentatively, D is TRBD1 (6 bases). Trimming cost V 4 bases and J 0 bases, with 17 bases left between them. Germline loops: CDR1 SGHDT, CDR2 YYEEEE. The CDR3 extends over 17 amino acids. CDR3 in amino acids: CASSPRQDWSSGNTIYF. CDR3 sequence (DNA): TGTGCCAGCAGCCCACGACAGGATTGGAGCTCTGGAAACACCATATATTTT.

J is TRBJ2-2 and V is TRBV7-8; TRBD2 agrees at 9 bases. Germline V gene data show CDR1 as SGHVS and CDR2 as FQNEAQ. The CDR3 has 16 residues. The ends lost 7 bases at V and 6 bases at J; junction bases unmatched: 12. The CDR3 sequence: CASTQGAGGPPGELFF. CDR3 nucleotide sequence: TGTGCCAGCACCCAAGGCGCGGGAGGGCCCCCCGGGGAGCTGTTTTTT. Full variable domain (missing parts from reference TRBV7-8 and TRBJ2-2): GAGVSQSPRYKVAKRGQDVALRCDPISGHVSLFWYQQALGQGPEFLTYFQNEAQLDKSGLPSDRFFAERPEGSVSTLKIQRTQQEDSAVYLCASTQGAGGPPGELFFGEGSRLTVL.

This sequence joins TRBV28 and TRBJ1-1; TRBD1 is a possible D gene (5 bases). CDR1 is MDHEN and CDR2 is SYDVKM in the germline V gene. The germline V and J ends were trimmed by 8 bases and 2 bases, with 9 bases remaining between them. The CDR3 runs 12 residues. CDR3 in DNA: TGTGCCAGCGGGACGGCTAACACTGAAGCTTTCTTT. Its translation is CASGTANTEAFF.

The chain combines TRBV27 with TRBJ1-2; D might be TRBD1 (5 bases). The CDR3 length is 15 residues. Germline values: CDR1 MNHEY, CDR2 SMNVEV (reference sequence). V dropped 3 bases and J dropped 3 bases, with 14 bases sitting between them. CDR3 DNA sequence: TGTGCCAGCAGTTTGAGAGGGGAGAACTACTATGGCTACACCTTC. This gives the protein CASSLRGENYYGYTF.

This clone showed up just once. V is TRBV6-1 and J is TRBJ1-1, with a possible D match to TRBD1 (6 bases). V shed 6 bases and J shed 7 bases, with 18 bases lying between them. This CDR3 is 14 amino acids long. The germline CDR1 and CDR2 sequences are MNHNS and SASEGT. The CDR3: CASRRPTGPFEAFF. The CDR3, as DNA: TGTGCCAGCAGGAGGCCGACAGGACCCTTTGAAGCTTTCTTT.

This clone has just a few counts. The genes are TRBV7-2 and TRBJ1-1; 7 nucleotides match TRBD1. V shed 5 bases and J 3 bases; nucleotides not matched to a gene: 3. CDR3 length: 13 amino acids. Germline V gene data show CDR1 as SGHTA and CDR2 as FQGNSA. The CDR3 reads CASSSGQDTEAFF. The CDR3 DNA follows: TGTGCCAGCAGCAGCGGACAGGACACTGAAGCTTTCTTT.

This clone has more than one count but fewer than ten. The V gene is TRBV10-3, the J gene TRBJ1-1, with TRBD1 matching over 8 bases. Germline V gene data show CDR1 as ENHRY and CDR2 as SYGVKD. V was pared by 6 bases and J by 5 bases, with 8 bases of the junction left unmatched. This CDR3 comprises 14 residues. CDR3 residues: CAIRDRVGRTEAFF. The CDR3, as DNA: TGTGCCATCAGGGACAGGGTTGGACGTACTGAAGCTTTCTTT.

The rearrangement joins TRBV2 to TRBJ1-5, with a tentative D call TRBD1 (5 bases). CDR1 is SNHLY and CDR2 is FYNNEI in the germline V gene. V was clipped by 5 bases and J by 1 base, with 6 bases between them. The CDR3 loop spans 13 amino acids. CDR3 sequence (DNA): TGTGCCAGCAGTAGGGACAGCAATCAGCCCCAGCATTTT. This gives the protein CASSRDSNQPQHF.

The V call is TRBV5-1, the J call TRBJ1-1, with TRBD1 matching 10 bases. Germline-derived CDR1 and CDR2 are SGHRS and YFSETQ. CDR3 length: 16 amino acids. V was clipped by 4 bases and J by 5 bases; unmatched bases: 11. The CDR3 DNA reads as TGCGCCAGCAGCGAACCGGGACAGGGGTATCTAACTGAAGCTTTCTTT. The encoded protein is CASSEPGQGYLTEAFF. The entire variable domain, with the rest obtained from reference TRBV5-1 and TRBJ1-1, is as follows: KAGVTQTPRYLIKTRGQQVTLSCSPISGHRSVSWYQQTPGQGLQFLFEYFSETQRNKGNFPGRFSGRQFSNSRSEMNVSTLELGDSALYLCASSEPGQGYLTEAFFGQGTRLTVV.

The V and J genes are TRBV6-5 and TRBJ1-5; the match to TRBD1 covers 7 bases. V was clipped by 8 bases and J by 5 bases; unmatched bases: 12. Per germline, CDR1 MNHEY and CDR2 SVGAGI. There are 15 residues in the CDR3. CDR3 bases: TGTGCCAGCCGGCAGGGGGTGGCCGGCCATCAGCCCCAGCATTTT. This codes for CASRQGVAGHQPQHF.

In DNA, the CDR3 is TGTGCCAGCAGCCTTAGCGGAACTAGCACAGATACGCAGTATTTT. Its protein is CASSLSGTSTDTQYF. This sequence joins TRBV28 and TRBJ2-3; perhaps TRBD2 as D (6 bases). V lost 6 bases to trimming and J lost 0 bases, with 13 bases between them. Germline V gene data show CDR1 as MDHEN and CDR2 as SYDVKM. The CDR3 has 15 amino acids.

In this sample, this clone turned up a few times. The J gene is TRBJ1-1, the V gene TRBV10-3; D not resolved. CDR3 length: 13 amino acids. CDR1 is ENHRY, CDR2 SYGVKD, per germline. The V end lost 7 bases, the J end lost 1 base, and 10 bases lay between the germline ends. CDR3 nucleotides: TGTGCCATCATGCAGGAGAAGAACACTGAAGCTTTCTTT. Amino acid sequence: CAIMQEKNTEAFF.